This T cell receptor beta chain was identified in a study of Ad26.COV2.S vaccination and SARS-CoV-2 variants. General study points: Breadth of non-spike TCRs did not differ between vaccinees and placebo recipients.

About this clone: No antigen is known for it.

The CDR3 covers 15 residues. Germline CDR1 SGHTA, CDR2 FQGNSA. V was trimmed by 4 bases and J by 5 bases, leaving 17 bases between them. Sequenced by immunoSEQ multiplex PCR; TCRdb stores in-frame clones only, minus some. The sample yields roughly 380,000 clones, around 90% seen once. Sequenced here: peripheral blood, sampled after recovery from COVID-19. The chain is built from TRBV7-2 and TRBJ1-2; D gene unclear. The source of this sequence is a human donor who had recovered from COVID-19. The CDR3 loop is CASSSSRGPNYGYTF. The CDR3 nucleotides are TGTGCCAGCAGCTCCTCCCGGGGTCCCAATTATGGCTACACCTTC.